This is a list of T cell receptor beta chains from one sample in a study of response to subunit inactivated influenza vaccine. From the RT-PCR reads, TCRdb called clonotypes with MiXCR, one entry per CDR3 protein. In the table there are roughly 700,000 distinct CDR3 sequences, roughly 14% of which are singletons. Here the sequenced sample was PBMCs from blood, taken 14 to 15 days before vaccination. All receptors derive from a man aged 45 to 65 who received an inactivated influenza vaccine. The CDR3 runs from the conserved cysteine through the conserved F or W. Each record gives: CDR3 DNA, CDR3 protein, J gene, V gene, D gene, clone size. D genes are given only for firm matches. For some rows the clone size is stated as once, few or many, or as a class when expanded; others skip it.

CDR3nt: TGTGCCATCAGAATGGGACTAGCGGAAAACAATGAGCAGTTCTTC
CDR3aa: CAIRMGLAENNEQFF
j_gene: TRBJ2-1
v_gene: TRBV10-3
d_gene: TRBD2
abundance: .

CDR3nt: TGCAGTGCAGCTCCCCGGGCTAGCGGGGACAATGAGCAGTTCTTC
CDR3aa: CSAAPRASGDNEQFF
j_gene: TRBJ2-1
v_gene: TRBV20-1
d_gene: TRBD2
abundance: few

CDR3nt: TGTGCCAGCAGCTTAGGTGCCAGAGGTGAAAAACTGTTTTTT
CDR3aa: CASSLGARGEKLFF
j_gene: TRBJ1-4
v_gene: TRBV7-9
d_gene: .
abundance: few

CDR3nt: TGCAGCGTTGAATTCACTAGCGGGAGTCGGGAGACCCAGTACTTC
CDR3aa: CSVEFTSGSRETQYF
j_gene: TRBJ2-5
v_gene: TRBV29-1
d_gene: TRBD2
abundance: many

CDR3nt: TGCAGTGCTACCCCAGGGGGCACGAACTATGGCTACACCTTC
CDR3aa: CSATPGGTNYGYTF
j_gene: TRBJ1-2
v_gene: TRBV20-1
d_gene: TRBD1
abundance: .

CDR3nt: TGTGCCAGCAGCAAAATGAGAAGCTCTGGGGCCAACGTCCTGACTTTC
CDR3aa: CASSKMRSSGANVLTF
j_gene: TRBJ2-6
v_gene: TRBV21-1
d_gene: .
abundance: .

CDR3nt: TGTGCCGTCCGCCCGAGTCCCGGGGACACTGAAGCTTTCTTT
CDR3aa: CAVRPSPGDTEAFF
j_gene: TRBJ1-1
v_gene: TRBV10-3
d_gene: .
abundance: .

CDR3nt: TGTGCCAGCAGTTCCACAGGGGGCGCAAGTCAGCCCCAGCATTTT
CDR3aa: CASSSTGGASQPQHF
j_gene: TRBJ1-5
v_gene: TRBV28
d_gene: TRBD1
abundance: few

CDR3nt: TGTGCCAGCTCGTTCAATTCGTACGAGACCCAGTACTTC
CDR3aa: CASSFNSYETQYF
j_gene: TRBJ2-5
v_gene: TRBV18
d_gene: .
abundance: .

CDR3nt: TGTGCCAGCAGCTTAGCGCACCCACGAGGGGGAACAGACACCGGGGAGCTGTTTTTT
CDR3aa: CASSLAHPRGGTDTGELFF
j_gene: TRBJ2-2
v_gene: TRBV7-2
d_gene: .
abundance: .

CDR3nt: TGCGCCAGCACCCCCTGGGTGGAACGGGAGCATGACAATGAGCAGTTCTTC
CDR3aa: CASTPWVEREHDNEQFF
j_gene: TRBJ2-1
v_gene: TRBV5-1
d_gene: .
abundance: .

CDR3nt: TGTGCCACCCAGCGGGGGGAAAGCTCCTACGAGCAGTACTTC
CDR3aa: CATQRGESSYEQYF
j_gene: TRBJ2-7
v_gene: TRBV12-3/TRBV12-4
d_gene: TRBD2
abundance: many

CDR3nt: TGTGCCTGGACCGGCCAACCGGCCCACGAGCAGTACTTC
CDR3aa: CAWTGQPAHEQYF
j_gene: TRBJ2-7
v_gene: TRBV30
d_gene: .
abundance: .

CDR3nt: TGTGCCTGGAGTGTACCGGGGCCAGGGGGATATGGCTACACCTTC
CDR3aa: CAWSVPGPGGYGYTF
j_gene: TRBJ1-2
v_gene: TRBV30
d_gene: TRBD1
abundance: few

CDR3nt: TGTGCCAGCAGCATCGGAGGGGGGACAAAAAAACTGTTTTTT
CDR3aa: CASSIGGGTKKLFF
j_gene: TRBJ1-4
v_gene: TRBV7-9
d_gene: .
abundance: many

CDR3nt: TGCAGTGCTGGCGACGCCGAGCAGTACTTC
CDR3aa: CSAGDAEQYF
j_gene: TRBJ2-7
v_gene: TRBV20-1
d_gene: .
abundance: few

CDR3nt: TGTGCCAGCACCGCCTGGGGATCTACAGATACGCAGTATTTT
CDR3aa: CASTAWGSTDTQYF
j_gene: TRBJ2-3
v_gene: TRBV6-2/TRBV6-3
d_gene: .
abundance: few

CDR3nt: TGTGCCAGCAGCCCGGGAGGGGATAGTTACGTGGAGACCCAGTACTTC
CDR3aa: CASSPGGDSYVETQYF
j_gene: TRBJ2-5
v_gene: TRBV12-3/TRBV12-4
d_gene: TRBD2
abundance: .

CDR3nt: TGCAGTGCTTCTCAACTCAGGGACACCTGGGGATATGGCTACACCTTC
CDR3aa: CSASQLRDTWGYGYTF
j_gene: TRBJ1-2
v_gene: TRBV20-1
d_gene: .
abundance: .

CDR3nt: TGCAGCGTTGTGTACACTGAAGCTTTCTTT
CDR3aa: CSVVYTEAFF
j_gene: TRBJ1-1
v_gene: TRBV29-1
d_gene: .
abundance: .

CDR3nt: TGTGCCAGCAGCCCGGGACTAATTAATGAGCAGTTCTTC
CDR3aa: CASSPGLINEQFF
j_gene: TRBJ2-1
v_gene: TRBV14
d_gene: TRBD2
abundance: many

CDR3nt: TGTGCCAGCAGCTCCCTGCGCGGTTCCACCTACGAGCAGTACTTC
CDR3aa: CASSSLRGSTYEQYF
j_gene: TRBJ2-7
v_gene: TRBV13
d_gene: .
abundance: few

CDR3nt: TGTGCCATCAGTAATTCGAAGGGGACTAGCGGAACGAACACCGGGGAGCTGTTTTTT
CDR3aa: CAISNSKGTSGTNTGELFF
j_gene: TRBJ2-2
v_gene: TRBV10-3
d_gene: TRBD2
abundance: many

CDR3nt: TGTGCCAGCAGTTTTCTATTGCCCCCTGGGGCCTATGCACAGGGGGCCGGCTACAATGAGCAGTTCTTC
CDR3aa: CASSFLLPPGAYAQGAGYNEQFF
j_gene: TRBJ2-1
v_gene: TRBV12-3/TRBV12-4
d_gene: TRBD1
abundance: .

CDR3nt: TGTGCCAGCAGCCAAGCAGGAGGGACTAGCGTCGTGAGCTCCTACAATGAGCAGTTCTTC
CDR3aa: CASSQAGGTSVVSSYNEQFF
j_gene: TRBJ2-1
v_gene: TRBV3-1
d_gene: TRBD2
abundance: few

CDR3nt: TGCGCCAGCAGTGGACGACAGATTCCCCCCTACGAGCAGTACTTC
CDR3aa: CASSGRQIPPYEQYF
j_gene: TRBJ2-7
v_gene: TRBV10-2
d_gene: .
abundance: few

CDR3nt: TGTGCCAGCAGCTTAGGTGGATGGGGTCAGCCCCAGCATTTT
CDR3aa: CASSLGGWGQPQHF
j_gene: TRBJ1-5
v_gene: TRBV7-2
d_gene: .
abundance: .

CDR3nt: TGTGCCAGCAATCGGTCTCCGGGTAGGGGGGGCAGGGAGACCCAGTACTTC
CDR3aa: CASNRSPGRGGRETQYF
j_gene: TRBJ2-5
v_gene: TRBV12-3/TRBV12-4
d_gene: .
abundance: .

CDR3nt: TGTGCCAGCCAGACTAGCGGGAGAGCCGATACGCAGTATTTT
CDR3aa: CASQTSGRADTQYF
j_gene: TRBJ2-3
v_gene: TRBV12-3/TRBV12-4
d_gene: TRBD2
abundance: many

CDR3nt: TGCAGTGCTAGAAGCGTGACAGGGGGTGTAGAGACCCAGTACTTC
CDR3aa: CSARSVTGGVETQYF
j_gene: TRBJ2-5
v_gene: TRBV20-1
d_gene: TRBD1
abundance: few

CDR3nt: TGTGCCCAACGGACCGTGAGCACCGGGGAGCTGTTTTTT
CDR3aa: CAQRTVSTGELFF
j_gene: TRBJ2-2
v_gene: TRBV30
d_gene: .
abundance: .

CDR3nt: TGTGCCAGCTGGGACAGGGTAGGAGGCTACACCTTC
CDR3aa: CASWDRVGGYTF
j_gene: TRBJ1-2
v_gene: TRBV28
d_gene: TRBD1
abundance: few

CDR3nt: TGTGCCAGCTCACGAGGGCCGGTCCATGAGCAGTTCTTC
CDR3aa: CASSRGPVHEQFF
j_gene: TRBJ2-1
v_gene: TRBV18
d_gene: .
abundance: few

CDR3nt: TGTGCCTGGAGTGCCTCCTACAATGAGCAGTTCTTC
CDR3aa: CAWSASYNEQFF
j_gene: TRBJ2-1
v_gene: TRBV30
d_gene: .
abundance: few

CDR3nt: TGTGCCAGCAGCCCAGCGGGAGGGCCCCAGACCCAGTACTTC
CDR3aa: CASSPAGGPQTQYF
j_gene: TRBJ2-5
v_gene: TRBV7-6
d_gene: TRBD2
abundance: .

CDR3nt: TGTGCCGCGGGGAGAAGGAGGGGAAACACCATATATTTT
CDR3aa: CAAGRRRGNTIYF
j_gene: TRBJ1-3
v_gene: TRBV7-9
d_gene: .
abundance: many

CDR3nt: TGTGCCAGCAGCCTCGGCGACAGGCATACAAACACCATATATTTT
CDR3aa: CASSLGDRHTNTIYF
j_gene: TRBJ1-3
v_gene: TRBV3-1
d_gene: .
abundance: few

CDR3nt: TGTGCCAGCAGTGTCCAGGGGTCCTCGGAACTGTTTTTT
CDR3aa: CASSVQGSSELFF
j_gene: TRBJ1-4
v_gene: TRBV21-1
d_gene: .
abundance: few

CDR3nt: TGCGCCAGCAGCTCCGGGACAGCGATCGGCTACACCTTC
CDR3aa: CASSSGTAIGYTF
j_gene: TRBJ1-2
v_gene: TRBV5-1
d_gene: TRBD1
abundance: many

CDR3nt: TGTGCCACCCAGGGAGGGGCAGGCTCGGGGGAGACCCAGTACTTC
CDR3aa: CATQGGAGSGETQYF
j_gene: TRBJ2-5
v_gene: TRBV11-1
d_gene: TRBD2
abundance: .

CDR3nt: TGCAGCGCCCTGGGACTGGCCACGAACACCGGGGAGCTGTTTTTT
CDR3aa: CSALGLATNTGELFF
j_gene: TRBJ2-2
v_gene: TRBV29-1
d_gene: .
abundance: .

CDR3nt: TGCAGTGCCCTCGAAGGCGACCACTACGAGCAGTACTTC
CDR3aa: CSALEGDHYEQYF
j_gene: TRBJ2-7
v_gene: TRBV20-1
d_gene: .
abundance: .

CDR3nt: TGCAGTGCGCCCGCATTGAACACTGAAGCTTTCTTT
CDR3aa: CSAPALNTEAFF
j_gene: TRBJ1-1
v_gene: TRBV20-1
d_gene: .
abundance: .

CDR3nt: TGTGCCAGCAGCGTAGGGGGGCAGGGGCAGTTCTACGAGCAGTACTTC
CDR3aa: CASSVGGQGQFYEQYF
j_gene: TRBJ2-7
v_gene: TRBV9
d_gene: .
abundance: .

CDR3nt: TGTGCCAGCAGCGCAGACAGGGGGCCGGGCACTGAAGCTTTCTTT
CDR3aa: CASSADRGPGTEAFF
j_gene: TRBJ1-1
v_gene: TRBV9
d_gene: TRBD1
abundance: many

CDR3nt: TGCGCCAGCAGCTTGGCGGGGACCGTTAGGAATGAAAAACTGTTTTTT
CDR3aa: CASSLAGTVRNEKLFF
j_gene: TRBJ1-4
v_gene: TRBV5-1
d_gene: .
abundance: .

CDR3nt: TGTGCCAGCAGTTTGGACAGGGTTGGTGGAAACACCATATATTTT
CDR3aa: CASSLDRVGGNTIYF
j_gene: TRBJ1-3
v_gene: TRBV12-3/TRBV12-4
d_gene: TRBD1
abundance: .

CDR3nt: TGCAGTGCTAGACTAGGGGGCGCGGACACTGAAGCTTTCTTT
CDR3aa: CSARLGGADTEAFF
j_gene: TRBJ1-1
v_gene: TRBV20-1
d_gene: TRBD1
abundance: .

CDR3nt: TGTGCCACCAGTGACTTTCCGGGACAGGGGGCCAATGAGCAGTTCTTC
CDR3aa: CATSDFPGQGANEQFF
j_gene: TRBJ2-1
v_gene: TRBV24-1
d_gene: TRBD1
abundance: few

CDR3nt: TGTGCCAGAAGCAACGATCGGGACGGATACTACGAGCAGTACTTC
CDR3aa: CARSNDRDGYYEQYF
j_gene: TRBJ2-7
v_gene: TRBV5-3
d_gene: .
abundance: .

CDR3nt: TGTGCCTGGAGTGAGGGGGCCTCCACAGATACGCAGTATTTT
CDR3aa: CAWSEGASTDTQYF
j_gene: TRBJ2-3
v_gene: TRBV30
d_gene: TRBD1
abundance: few

CDR3nt: TGTGCCAGCAGGGGGGGACGGCTGGGGGCAGATACGCAGTATTTT
CDR3aa: CASRGGRLGADTQYF
j_gene: TRBJ2-3
v_gene: TRBV2
d_gene: .
abundance: many

CDR3nt: TGTGCCAGCAGCTCCCGAAAAAAGGAACAGGGACCCTCCTACAATGAGCAGTTCTTC
CDR3aa: CASSSRKKEQGPSYNEQFF
j_gene: TRBJ2-1
v_gene: TRBV21-1
d_gene: .
abundance: few

CDR3nt: TGTGCCAGCAGTTTCGGGAGAGATAACTATGGCTACACCTTC
CDR3aa: CASSFGRDNYGYTF
j_gene: TRBJ1-2
v_gene: TRBV12-3/TRBV12-4
d_gene: .
abundance: .

CDR3nt: TGCGCCAGCAGCCTTGCGACCGGGACCAGGGGTGAAAAACTGTTTTTT
CDR3aa: CASSLATGTRGEKLFF
j_gene: TRBJ1-4
v_gene: TRBV5-1
d_gene: .
abundance: .

CDR3nt: TGTGCCAGCAGCTTGTGGGCAGGGGGTACAGATACGCAGTATTTT
CDR3aa: CASSLWAGGTDTQYF
j_gene: TRBJ2-3
v_gene: TRBV7-2
d_gene: TRBD1
abundance: .

CDR3nt: TGTGCCAGCAGCGTAGGGGCTACCCGATCGGGGGAGCAGTACTTC
CDR3aa: CASSVGATRSGEQYF
j_gene: TRBJ2-7
v_gene: TRBV9
d_gene: .
abundance: .

CDR3nt: TGTGCCAGCAGTTTAAGTGGTAGGAGGGCAGCTTTCTTT
CDR3aa: CASSLSGRRAAFF
j_gene: TRBJ1-1
v_gene: TRBV12-3/TRBV12-4
d_gene: .
abundance: .

CDR3nt: TGTGCCAGCAGTCCGGGACAGGGGAACAAATACAATGAGCAGTTCTTC
CDR3aa: CASSPGQGNKYNEQFF
j_gene: TRBJ2-1
v_gene: TRBV12-3/TRBV12-4
d_gene: TRBD1
abundance: .